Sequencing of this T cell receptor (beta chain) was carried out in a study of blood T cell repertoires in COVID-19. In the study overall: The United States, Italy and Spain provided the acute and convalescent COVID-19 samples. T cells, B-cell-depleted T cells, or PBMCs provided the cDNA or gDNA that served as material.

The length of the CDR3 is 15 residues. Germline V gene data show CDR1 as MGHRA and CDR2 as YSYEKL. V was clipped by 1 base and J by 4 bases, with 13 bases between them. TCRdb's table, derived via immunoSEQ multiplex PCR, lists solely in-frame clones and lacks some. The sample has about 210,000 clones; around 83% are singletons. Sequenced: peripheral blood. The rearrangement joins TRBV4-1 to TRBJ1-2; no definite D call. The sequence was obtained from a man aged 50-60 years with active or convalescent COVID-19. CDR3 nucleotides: TGCGCCAGCAGCCAAGCACAGTTGTCGGTCTATGGCTACACCTTC. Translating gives CASSQAQLSVYGYTF.